This is a list of T cell receptor beta chains from one sample in a study of T cells in Graves' hyperthyroidism and ophthalmopathy. One entry per CDR3 protein results from TCRdb running MiXCR on the multiplex PCR reads. The table has approximately 640,000 distinct CDR3 sequences, roughly 16% seen once; the top ten hold around 4%. The sample consisted of blood. All receptors derive from a woman aged 25 to 39 with Graves' hyperthyroidism. CDR3s include the opening cysteine and the closing phenylalanine or tryptophan. A D gene is named only where the DNA matches it firmly. Where a row states a size, it is once, few, many or the class of an expanded clone; other rows omit it.

size: .
V: TRBV20-1
J: TRBJ1-5
D: .
CDR3: CSARRSSGQPQHF
DNA: TGCAGTGCTAGAAGGAGTAGTGGTCAACCCCAGCATTTT

size: few
V: TRBV28
J: TRBJ2-1
D: TRBD1
CDR3: CTSSFGQGSYNEQFF
DNA: TGTACCAGCAGTTTTGGACAGGGTTCCTACAATGAGCAGTTCTTC

size: many
V: TRBV27
J: TRBJ2-6
D: TRBD1
CDR3: CASRHRGAFSGANVLTF
DNA: TGTGCCAGCAGGCACAGGGGGGCCTTCTCTGGGGCCAACGTCCTGACTTTC

size: many
V: TRBV30
J: TRBJ2-5
D: TRBD1
CDR3: CAWSTGVLQETQYF
DNA: TGTGCCTGGTCTACAGGGGTTCTACAAGAGACCCAGTACTTC

size: many
V: TRBV12-3/TRBV12-4
J: TRBJ1-5
D: .
CDR3: CASSLGGLGNRPQHF
DNA: TGTGCCAGCAGTTTAGGGGGATTAGGCAATCGGCCCCAGCATTTT

size: few
V: TRBV5-1
J: TRBJ2-5
D: TRBD1
CDR3: CASSSGTGEETQYF
DNA: TGCGCCAGCAGCTCCGGGACAGGGGAAGAGACCCAGTACTTC

size: many
V: TRBV7-8
J: TRBJ1-5
D: .
CDR3: CASSLRDGSNQPQHF
DNA: TGTGCCAGCAGCTTAAGGGACGGTAGCAATCAGCCCCAGCATTTT

size: many
V: TRBV2
J: TRBJ2-5
D: .
CDR3: CASSLHTGILQETQYF
DNA: TGTGCCAGCAGCCTACACACAGGGATTCTACAAGAGACCCAGTACTTC

size: many
V: TRBV5-1
J: TRBJ2-1
D: TRBD1
CDR3: CASSYYAGQGRNNEQFF
DNA: TGCGCCAGCAGCTACTACGCGGGACAGGGACGAAACAATGAGCAGTTCTTC

size: few
V: TRBV3-1
J: TRBJ2-3
D: .
CDR3: CASSHPSVRTQYF
DNA: TGTGCCAGCAGCCATCCTAGCGTCAGAACGCAGTATTTT

size: .
V: TRBV19
J: TRBJ2-5
D: .
CDR3: CASSIPGETQYF
DNA: TGTGCCAGTAGTATCCCGGGGGAGACCCAGTACTTC

size: many
V: TRBV28
J: TRBJ1-1
D: .
CDR3: CASRKGLNMNTEAFF
DNA: TGTGCCAGCAGAAAAGGACTGAACATGAACACTGAAGCTTTCTTT

size: .
V: TRBV7-9
J: TRBJ2-5
D: .
CDR3: CASSSSFPETQYF
DNA: TGTGCCAGCAGCTCTTCTTTCCCAGAGACCCAGTACTTC

size: many
V: TRBV12-3/TRBV12-4
J: TRBJ1-4
D: TRBD1
CDR3: CASSFRDRGEKLFF
DNA: TGTGCCAGCAGTTTTCGGGACAGGGGTGAAAAACTGTTTTTT

size: many
V: TRBV20-1
J: TRBJ2-7
D: .
CDR3: CSAPSRSSYEQYF
DNA: TGCAGTGCTCCCTCTAGGAGCTCCTACGAGCAGTACTTC

size: few
V: TRBV5-6
J: TRBJ1-1
D: .
CDR3: CASSPGTFGKAFF
DNA: TGTGCCAGCAGCCCCGGGACGTTTGGGAAAGCTTTCTTT

size: few
V: TRBV6-5
J: TRBJ2-1
D: .
CDR3: CASSYLRHEQFF
DNA: TGTGCCAGCAGTTACCTCCGCCATGAGCAGTTCTTC

size: .
V: TRBV6-5
J: TRBJ1-5
D: .
CDR3: CASSYSRGYNQPQHF
DNA: TGTGCCAGCAGTTACTCGCGGGGCTACAATCAGCCCCAGCATTTT

size: few
V: TRBV6-2/TRBV6-3
J: TRBJ1-1
D: .
CDR3: CASSLHGVIEAFF
DNA: TGTGCCAGCAGTCTACATGGGGTCATTGAAGCTTTCTTT

size: .
V: TRBV29-1
J: TRBJ2-3
D: .
CDR3: CSVVGGTSADTQYF
DNA: TGCAGCGTCGTAGGCGGCACCAGCGCAGATACGCAGTATTTT

size: few
V: TRBV7-9
J: TRBJ2-1
D: .
CDR3: CASSSRGSGGSYNEQFF
DNA: TGTGCCAGCAGCTCCCGGGGCAGCGGCGGCTCCTACAATGAGCAGTTCTTC

size: .
V: TRBV7-7
J: TRBJ2-7
D: TRBD1
CDR3: CASSEGTALSYEQYF
DNA: TGTGCTAGCAGCGAGGGGACAGCTCTATCCTACGAGCAGTACTTC

size: .
V: TRBV30
J: TRBJ1-1
D: .
CDR3: CAWSADYTEAFF
DNA: TGTGCCTGGAGTGCCGATTACACTGAAGCTTTCTTT

size: few
V: TRBV7-9
J: TRBJ1-3
D: .
CDR3: CASSFVGQSGNTIYF
DNA: TGTGCCAGCAGCTTTGTCGGACAGTCTGGAAACACCATATATTTT

size: few
V: TRBV18
J: TRBJ1-1
D: TRBD1
CDR3: CASSPQGQVNSEAFF
DNA: TGTGCCAGCTCACCACAGGGACAGGTGAACAGTGAAGCTTTCTTT

size: many
V: TRBV5-1
J: TRBJ2-7
D: TRBD2
CDR3: CASSPGAGYSYEQYF
DNA: TGCGCCAGCAGCCCGGGAGCGGGGTACTCCTACGAGCAGTACTTC

size: few
V: TRBV29-1
J: TRBJ2-2
D: .
CDR3: CSVDRPNTGELFF
DNA: TGCAGCGTTGACAGGCCGAACACCGGGGAGCTGTTTTTT

size: many
V: TRBV20-1
J: TRBJ2-7
D: TRBD2
CDR3: CSALASGRSYEQYF
DNA: TGCAGTGCCCTTGCCAGCGGGAGATCCTACGAGCAGTACTTC

size: few
V: TRBV28
J: TRBJ2-1
D: TRBD2
CDR3: CASSSPLAGVLSYNEQFF
DNA: TGTGCCAGCAGCTCACCTCTAGCGGGAGTCCTATCCTACAATGAGCAGTTCTTC

size: many
V: TRBV28
J: TRBJ2-1
D: TRBD2
CDR3: CASSYWTSGRRHEQFF
DNA: TGTGCCAGCAGCTATTGGACTAGCGGCCGCAGGCATGAGCAGTTCTTC

size: few
V: TRBV7-2
J: TRBJ1-6
D: .
CDR3: CASSNDGVPNSPLHF
DNA: TGTGCCAGCAGTAATGACGGAGTACCGAATTCACCCCTCCACTTT

size: many
V: TRBV28
J: TRBJ1-2
D: .
CDR3: CASSFPYGYTF
DNA: TGTGCCAGCAGTTTTCCCTATGGCTACACCTTC

size: many
V: TRBV7-2
J: TRBJ2-5
D: .
CDR3: CASSLAGEIETQYF
DNA: TGTGCCAGCAGCTTAGCGGGAGAAATAGAGACCCAGTACTTC

size: many
V: TRBV28
J: TRBJ1-1
D: .
CDR3: CATKYLIGGYTEAFF
DNA: TGTGCCACCAAATACTTAATTGGCGGTTACACTGAAGCTTTCTTT

size: few
V: TRBV5-6
J: TRBJ2-1
D: .
CDR3: CASSLFDRTYNEQFF
DNA: TGTGCCAGCAGCCTGTTCGACCGAACCTACAATGAGCAGTTCTTC

size: many
V: TRBV7-2
J: TRBJ1-5
D: .
CDR3: CASSFGTNKSPQHF
DNA: TGTGCCAGCAGCTTCGGGACTAACAAATCGCCCCAGCATTTT

size: few
V: TRBV6-5
J: TRBJ2-7
D: .
CDR3: CASSYARGYEQYF
DNA: TGTGCCAGCAGTTACGCTCGCGGCTACGAGCAGTACTTC

size: many
V: TRBV18
J: TRBJ1-1
D: .
CDR3: CASSAYTEAFF
DNA: TGTGCCAGCTCAGCCTACACTGAAGCTTTCTTT

size: few
V: TRBV27
J: TRBJ2-5
D: TRBD1
CDR3: CASSLFGQGTQETQYF
DNA: TGTGCCAGCAGTTTATTCGGACAGGGGACTCAAGAGACCCAGTACTTC

size: many
V: TRBV5-1
J: TRBJ2-7
D: .
CDR3: CASSLPGVTREQYF
DNA: TGCGCCAGCAGCTTACCAGGGGTTACAAGGGAGCAGTACTTC

size: .
V: TRBV19
J: TRBJ2-7
D: .
CDR3: CASSPPEGPYEQYF
DNA: TGTGCCAGTAGTCCTCCGGAGGGGCCCTACGAGCAGTACTTC

size: few
V: TRBV3-1
J: TRBJ1-6
D: .
CDR3: CASSQDPGPTGLHF
DNA: TGTGCCAGCAGCCAAGACCCCGGGCCGACGGGCCTCCACTTT